The 21 T cell receptor beta chains below all came from one sample that was sequenced in a study of cytomegalovirus exposure and HLA in healthy donors (dated by TCRdb to the late 2010s). The library came from the immunoSEQ multiplex PCR assay. The multiplex PCR relied on a mix of 60 forward primers for TCR Vbeta segments and 13 reverse primers for TCR Jbeta segments. TCRdb obtained this table from immuneACCESS and retained in-frame rearrangements with V and J assigned. These tables miss some clones; where compared with another copy, unresolved V genes account for less than half of the shortfall, and the remainder is unexplained. The sample profile shows around 78,000 clones; over 70% of them were found once. 1.1% of the sample goes to the ten largest clones. The sample was PBMCs. The receptors shown here come from a male donor in good health and CMV-seronegative.

The chain carries TRBV19 and TRBJ1-1, with 10 bases aligning to TRBD1. Germline CDR1 is LNHDA and CDR2 is SQIVND (reference sequence). V gave up 6 bases and J gave up 2 bases; unmatched junction bases: 3. The CDR3 spans 14 residues. The CDR3 here is CASRGQGINTEAFF. CDR3 DNA: TGTGCCAGTAGGGGACAGGGGATAAACACTGAAGCTTTCTTT.

The chain employs TRBV28 and TRBJ2-5; D is perhaps TRBD1 (5 bases). Trimming stripped 1 base from V and 1 base from J, with 16 bases between. CDR1 is MDHEN, CDR2 SYDVKM, per germline. The CDR3 spans 17 residues. This CDR3 reads CASSLYLGVGSQETQYF. DNA of the CDR3: TGTGCCAGCAGTTTATATTTAGGGGTGGGTTCCCAAGAGACCCAGTACTTC.

Here the CDR3 DNA reads TGTGCCAGCAGTGCCGCAGATACGCAGTATTTT. Translation gives CASSAADTQYF. The gene calls are TRBV2 and TRBJ2-3; D call uncertain. The CDR3 is 11 residues long. The V gene lost 4 bases and the J gene lost 4 bases, with 3 bases spanning the gap. From germline, CDR1 is SNHLY and CDR2 FYNNEI. Using reference TRBV2 and TRBJ2-3 for the parts outside the CDR3, the full variable domain is EPEVTQTPSHQVTQMGQEVILRCVPISNHLYFYWYRQILGQKVEFLVSFYNNEISEKSEIFDDQFSVERPDGSNFTLKIRSTKLEDSAMYFCASSAADTQYFGPGTRLTVL.

The chain is built from TRBV6-1 and TRBJ1-2, with 8 bases fitting TRBD1. CDR3 length: 13 residues. Germline loops: CDR1 MNHNS, CDR2 SASEGT. V was pared by 1 base and J by 8 bases, with 3 bases of the junction left unmatched. The CDR3 DNA is TGTGCCAGCAGTGAAGGGGACAGGACCGGCTACACCTTC. Translating it yields CASSEGDRTGYTF.

The sample holds one count of this clone. The chain carries TRBV7-9 and TRBJ2-7, with a possible D match to TRBD1 (6 bases). Trimming cost V 0 bases and J 5 bases, with 11 bases left between them. CDR1 is SEHNR, CDR2 FQNEAQ, per germline (reference sequence). CDR3 length: 14 residues. DNA for the CDR3: TGTGCCAGCAGCTTAGCTCAGGGGAGACACGAGCAGTACTTC. It yields the protein CASSLAQGRHEQYF.

The rearrangement links TRBV4-3 to TRBJ2-1; possibly TRBD2 for D (6 bases). The V end was cut by 0 bases, the J end by 8 bases, with 14 bases between. The CDR3 runs to 15 residues. Germline loops: CDR1 LGHNA, CDR2 YSLEER. The CDR3 loop is CASSQDSRGYDEQFF. The DNA for the CDR3 is TGCGCCAGCAGCCAAGATTCTCGGGGGTACGATGAGCAGTTCTTC.

This chain joins TRBV14 and TRBJ1-6; D is ambiguous. Looked up from germline, CDR1 is SGHDN and CDR2 is FVKESK. The CDR3 is 13 residues long. Trimming took off 4 bases at V and 8 bases at J, with 9 bases between the two ends. The CDR3, as DNA: TGTGCCAGCAGCCCCCTGAGTGATTCACCCCTCCACTTT. Protein sequence: CASSPLSDSPLHF.

The V and J genes are TRBV27 and TRBJ1-1; tentatively, D is TRBD1 (6 bases). Germline loops: CDR1 MNHEY, CDR2 SMNVEV (reference sequence). This CDR3 is 13 amino acids long. The V end was cut by 5 bases, the J end by 4 bases, with 11 bases between. This CDR3 is CASSHRGGTEAFF. The CDR3 DNA reads TGTGCCAGCAGTCATAGGGGGGGCACTGAAGCTTTCTTT.

This chain joins TRBV7-2 and TRBJ2-4; 8 bases line up with TRBD1. Germline CDR1 is SGHTA and CDR2 is FQGNSA. Germline trimming cut 1 base from V and 8 bases from J; bases unmatched to any gene: 10. The CDR3 is made up of 16 amino acids. CDR3: CASSLVPGQGFDIQYF. In nucleotides, the CDR3 is TGTGCCAGCAGCTTAGTCCCAGGACAGGGCTTTGACATTCAGTACTTC.

The chain combines TRBV25-1 with TRBJ2-5; 7 bases match TRBD1. Matching the DNA end better, TRBJ2-7 makes the J call doubtful. Germline V gene sequence: CDR1 MGHDK, CDR2 SYGVNS. This CDR3 comprises 14 residues. In DNA, the CDR3 is TGTGCCAGCGTGAAGGGGGCTAGCAACTACGAGCAGTACTTC. Translated: CASVKGASNYEQYF.

This rearrangement joins TRBV25-1 to TRBJ1-1, with D hard to call. Germline lookup yields CDR1 MGHDK and CDR2 SYGVNS. Trimming took off 7 bases at V and 1 base at J, with 10 bases between the two ends. CDR3 length: 13 residues. The CDR3 region is CASKVAGNTEAFF. CDR3 DNA sequence: TGTGCCAGCAAAGTTGCAGGGAACACTGAAGCTTTCTTT.

The DNA of the CDR3 is TGTGCCAGCAGCCCACCGGGACTAGCGGGACACAATGAGCAGTTCTTC. Protein sequence: CASSPPGLAGHNEQFF. This chain joins TRBV7-9 and TRBJ2-1; 13 bases line up with TRBD2. The germline gives CDR1 SEHNR, CDR2 FQNEAQ (reference sequence). This CDR3 comprises 16 residues. V was clipped by 5 bases and J by 5 bases; unmatched bases: 6. Drawing the rest from reference TRBV7-9 and TRBJ2-1, the complete variable domain is DTGVSQNPRHKITKRGQNVTFRCDPISEHNRLYWYRQTLGQGPEFLTYFQNEAQLEKSRLLSDRFSAERPKGSFSTLEIQRTEQGDSAMYLCASSPPGLAGHNEQFFGPGTRLTVL.

The V and J genes are TRBV30 and TRBJ2-3; 7 bases agree with TRBD1. CDR3 length: 14 residues. V shed 5 bases and J 4 bases; nucleotides not matched to a gene: 9. The germline CDR1 and CDR2 sequences are GTSNPN and SVGIG (reference sequence). The CDR3 coding sequence is TGTGCCTGGGGGACAGAAGATGGAGCAGATACGCAGTATTTT. It yields the protein CAWGTEDGADTQYF.

The rearrangement links TRBV4-1 to TRBJ1-1; perhaps TRBD1 as D (5 bases). The CDR3 extends over 15 amino acids. The germline gives CDR1 MGHRA, CDR2 YSYEKL. V was trimmed by 5 bases and J by 4 bases, leaving 17 bases between them. CDR3 region: CASSSPPQGTTEAFF. The CDR3 bases are TGCGCCAGCAGCTCCCCTCCCCAGGGAACCACTGAAGCTTTCTTT.

This clone was seen a single time. V is TRBV9 and J is TRBJ2-7; 9 bases match TRBD2. This CDR3 is 15 amino acids long. Losses at the gene ends were 0 bases for V and 7 bases for J; bases not matched to a gene: 8. CDR1 and CDR2 from the germline V gene are SGDLS and YYNGEE. CDR3 bases: TGTGCCAGCAGCGTAGTTGGTAGCGGGGGCGAGGAGCAGTACTTC. Translation gives CASSVVGSGGEEQYF.

J is TRBJ2-7 and V is TRBV5-1, with 11 bases identical to TRBD2. Looked up from germline, CDR1 is SGHRS and CDR2 is YFSETQ. The V segment lost 4 bases and the J segment 2 bases; nucleotides outside the gene matches: 5. The CDR3 has 15 residues. This chain's CDR3 is CASSSTSGGTYEQYF. In nucleotides, the CDR3 is TGCGCCAGCAGCAGCACTAGCGGGGGAACCTACGAGCAGTACTTC.

The chain has TRBV7-2 and TRBJ2-7, with 11 bases lining up with TRBD1. V shed 5 bases, J shed 3 bases, and the junction held 9 bases outside the gene matches. Per germline, CDR1 SGHTA and CDR2 FQGNSA. The CDR3 sequence is 16 residues long. The CDR3 here is CASSPSAGTGGYEQYF. As DNA, the CDR3 is TGTGCCAGCAGCCCAAGCGCTGGGACAGGGGGCTACGAGCAGTACTTC.

As concerns this clone: The junction differs from germline at one of its ends, possibly a read error. The identical CDR3 is also encoded by other nucleotide sequences in the sample. J is TRBJ1-3 and V is TRBV19, with D possibly matching TRBD1 (6 bases). This CDR3 region has 16 residues. Per germline, CDR1 LNHDA and CDR2 SQIVND (reference sequence). CDR3 sequence reads: CASSSHRDISGNTIYF. In nucleotides, the CDR3 is TGTGCCAGTAGTAGCCACAGGGATATCTCTGGAAATACCATATATTTT.

As regards this clone: An end of the junction differs from the germline gene, which may be a read error. CDR3 DNA: TGTGCCAGCCGCGACTCAACAGGGGGAGTTGGCCCCCAGAATTTT. It translates to CASRDSTGGVGPQNF. The chain combines TRBV6-1 with TRBJ1-5, with 8 bases that match TRBD1. The CDR3 is 15 residues long. Germline loops: CDR1 MNHNS, CDR2 SASEGT.

The J gene is TRBJ1-1, the V gene TRBV6-5; D remains ambiguous. The V gene lost 2 bases and the J gene lost 2 bases, with 9 bases spanning the gap. From germline, CDR1 is MNHEY and CDR2 SVGAGI. This CDR3 is 14 amino acids long. The CDR3 here is CASSYQEGNTEAFF. The CDR3 coding sequence is TGTGCCAGCAGTTACCAAGAGGGTAACACTGAAGCTTTCTTT.

The chain couples TRBV28 to TRBJ2-3; 7 positions agree with TRBD2. Germline V gene sequence: CDR1 MDHEN, CDR2 SYDVKM. The CDR3 contains 17 residues. V was pared by 5 bases and J by 4 bases, with 15 bases of the junction left unmatched. The CDR3, as DNA: TGTGCCAGCAGTCCCCACCCATTCAGCGGGAAGGCAGATACGCAGTATTTT. This encodes CASSPHPFSGKADTQYF.